This record covers a single T cell receptor (beta chain). This entry belongs to a study of blood T cell repertoires in COVID-19. Only in-frame clones appear in the TCRdb table, and some are missing; sequencing was by immunoSEQ multiplex PCR. The sample records about 310,000 clones, about 91% being singletons. Allocation to cohorts depended on clinical history reported by the participants. The CDR3 consists of 13 residues. CDR1 is SGHTA, CDR2 FQGNSA, per germline. The germline V and J ends were trimmed by 4 bases and 0 bases, with 5 bases remaining between them. The chain carries TRBV7-2 and TRBJ2-3, with D unclear. The sequencing input was PBMCs or T cells enriched from blood (not recorded which). This TCR came from a woman aged 18-30 years who had recovered from COVID-19. CDR3 sequence reads: CASSSTSTDTQYF. Written as DNA, the CDR3 is TGTGCCAGCAGCTCCACAAGCACAGATACGCAGTATTTT.